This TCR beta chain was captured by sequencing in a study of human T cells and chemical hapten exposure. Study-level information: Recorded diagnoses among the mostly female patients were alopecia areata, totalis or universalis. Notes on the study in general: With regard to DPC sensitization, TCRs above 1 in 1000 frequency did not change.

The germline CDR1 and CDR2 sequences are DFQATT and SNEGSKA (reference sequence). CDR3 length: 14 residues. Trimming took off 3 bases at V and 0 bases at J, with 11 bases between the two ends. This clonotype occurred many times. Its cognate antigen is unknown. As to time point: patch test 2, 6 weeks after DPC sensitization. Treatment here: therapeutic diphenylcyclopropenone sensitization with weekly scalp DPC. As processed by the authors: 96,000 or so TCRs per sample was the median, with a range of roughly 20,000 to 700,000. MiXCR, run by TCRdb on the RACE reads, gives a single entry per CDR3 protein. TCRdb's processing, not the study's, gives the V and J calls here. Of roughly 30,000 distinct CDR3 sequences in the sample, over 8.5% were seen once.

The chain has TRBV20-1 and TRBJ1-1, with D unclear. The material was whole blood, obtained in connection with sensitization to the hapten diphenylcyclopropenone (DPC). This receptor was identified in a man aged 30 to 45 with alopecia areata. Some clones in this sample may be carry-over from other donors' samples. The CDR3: CSASANSLNTEAFF. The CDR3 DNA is TGCAGTGCTAGCGCTAACAGCCTGAACACTGAAGCTTTCTTT.